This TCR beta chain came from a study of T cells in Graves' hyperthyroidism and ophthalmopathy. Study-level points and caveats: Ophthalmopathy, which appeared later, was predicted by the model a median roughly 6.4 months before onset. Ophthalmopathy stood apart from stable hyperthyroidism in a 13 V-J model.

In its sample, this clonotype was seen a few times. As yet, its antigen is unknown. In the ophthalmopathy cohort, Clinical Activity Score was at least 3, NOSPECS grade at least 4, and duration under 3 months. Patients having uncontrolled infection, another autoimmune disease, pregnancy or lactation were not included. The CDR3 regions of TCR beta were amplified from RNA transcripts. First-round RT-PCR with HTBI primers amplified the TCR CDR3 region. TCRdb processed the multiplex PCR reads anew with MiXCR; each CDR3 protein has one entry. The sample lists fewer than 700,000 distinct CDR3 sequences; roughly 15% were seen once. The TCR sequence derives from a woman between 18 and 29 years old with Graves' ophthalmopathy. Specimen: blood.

CDR3 residues: CASSATSGGDHTDTQYF. The CDR3 bases are TGTGCCAGCAGCGCGACTAGCGGGGGGGACCACACAGATACGCAGTATTTT. The J gene is TRBJ2-3, the V gene TRBV9; 14 bases agree with TRBD2. Germline V gives CDR1 SGDLS, CDR2 YYNGEE. CDR3 length: 17 residues. With 3 bases clipped from V and 2 bases from J, the junction kept 5 bases outside the gene matches. Complete variable domain (other parts from reference TRBV9 and TRBJ2-3): DSGVTQTPKHLITATGQRVTLRCSPRSGDLSVYWYQQSLDQGLQFLIQYYNGEERAKGNILERFSAQQFPDLHSELNLSSLELGDSALYFCASSATSGGDHTDTQYFGPGTRLTVL.